What follows are 6 T cell receptor beta chains derived from one specimen sequenced in a study of sequential checkpoint blockade in melanoma. The treatment denotes: randomized to nivolumab then ipilimumab (arm A) or the reverse (arm B). TCRdb's table, derived via immunoSEQ multiplex PCR, lists solely in-frame clones and lacks some. Of approximately 34,000 clones in the sample, approximately 84% are singletons; the top ten hold 5.5%. Specimen: CD8+ T cells sorted from blood (inferred from file names), collected from a patient given nivolumab and ipilimumab in sequence. Every receptor here comes from a human donor with melanoma.

This clone was counted between two and nine times. The chain uses TRBV15 and TRBJ2-7; 10 nucleotides align to TRBD1. The CDR3 spans 13 residues. The ends lost 6 bases at V and 3 bases at J; junction bases unmatched: 2. Germline V CDR1 and CDR2: LNHNV, YYDKDF (reference sequence). The CDR3 bases are TGTGCCACCAGGGGACAGGGGAACTACGAGCAGTACTTC. Encoded protein: CATRGQGNYEQYF.

The V and J genes are TRBV9 and TRBJ1-1, with TRBD1 as a possible D gene (5 bases). This CDR3 contains 15 residues. The germline gives CDR1 SGDLS, CDR2 YYNGEE. V gave up 4 bases and J gave up 2 bases, with 15 bases separating them. CDR3 residues: CASSHGGEANTEAFF. In nucleotides, the CDR3 is TGTGCCAGCAGCCACGGGGGGGAAGCTAACACTGAAGCTTTCTTT.

The chain is built from TRBV5-1 and TRBJ2-5; D is unresolved. The germline CDR1 and CDR2 sequences are SGHRS and YFSETQ. Trimming left V 6 bases short and J 4 bases short, with 4 bases between. The CDR3 totals 10 residues. CDR3 bases: TGCGCCAGCATTCGAGAGACCCAGTACTTC. Translating gives CASIRETQYF.

The V and J genes are TRBV5-4 and TRBJ1-1, with 9 bases aligning to TRBD1. Germline V gives CDR1 SGHNT, CDR2 YYREEE (reference sequence). The CDR3 sequence is 15 residues long. Losses at the gene ends were 2 bases for V and 6 bases for J; bases not matched to a gene: 8. The DNA of the CDR3 is TGTGCCAGCAGCTTTACAGGGGGCTGGCTCTCTGAAGCTTTCTTT. Its translation: CASSFTGGWLSEAFF.

This clone has a handful of counts. V is TRBV28 and J is TRBJ1-3, with 7 positions matching TRBD1. The CDR3 loop spans 14 amino acids. The germline V gene encodes CDR1 MDHEN and CDR2 SYDVKM. After removal of 6 bases from V and 4 bases from J, the junction contained 6 bases not matched to a gene. CDR3 in DNA: TGTGCCAGCAGCCCGACAGGGCCGGGAAACACCATATATTTT. Translation: CASSPTGPGNTIYF.

By frequency in the sample, this clone is medium-sized. V usage is TRBV7-9 and J usage is TRBJ2-7, with TRBD1 matching over 9 bases. Germline V gene lookup returns CDR1 SEHNR and CDR2 FQNEAQ (reference sequence). Unmatched junction bases numbered 15, after V lost 6 bases and J lost 3 bases. This CDR3 has 17 residues. The CDR3 sequence: CASSSAGTGINLYEQYF. CDR3 nucleotide sequence: TGTGCCAGCAGTTCCGCCGGGACAGGGATTAATCTCTACGAGCAGTACTTC.